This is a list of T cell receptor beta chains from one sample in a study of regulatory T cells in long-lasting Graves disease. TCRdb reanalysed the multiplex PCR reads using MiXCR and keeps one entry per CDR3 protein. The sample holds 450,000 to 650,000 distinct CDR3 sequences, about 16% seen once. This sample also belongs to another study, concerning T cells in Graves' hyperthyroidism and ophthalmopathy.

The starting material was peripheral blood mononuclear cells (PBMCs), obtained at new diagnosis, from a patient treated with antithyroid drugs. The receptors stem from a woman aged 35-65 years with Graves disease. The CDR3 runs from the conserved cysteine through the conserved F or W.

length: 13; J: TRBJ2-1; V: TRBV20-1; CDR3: CSARPLAGYEQFF
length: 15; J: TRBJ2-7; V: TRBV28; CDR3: CASSFRARTSYEQYF
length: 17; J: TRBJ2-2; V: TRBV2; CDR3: CASSEGRAGVNTGELFF
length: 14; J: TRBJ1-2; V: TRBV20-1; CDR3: CSAEPGQEADGYTF
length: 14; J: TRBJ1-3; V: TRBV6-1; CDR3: CASTLGHIGNTIYF
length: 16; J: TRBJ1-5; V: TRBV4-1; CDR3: CASSQLQGGWYQPQHF
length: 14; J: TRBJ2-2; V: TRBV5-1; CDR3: CASTWRGNTGELFF
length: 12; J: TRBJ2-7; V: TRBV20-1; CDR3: CSARPRTFEQYF
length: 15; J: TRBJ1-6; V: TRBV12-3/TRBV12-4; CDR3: CASSRTGGSNSPLHF
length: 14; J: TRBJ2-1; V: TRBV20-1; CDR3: CSARDIMTSHEQFF
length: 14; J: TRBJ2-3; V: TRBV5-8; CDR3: CASRPSDPGYTQYF
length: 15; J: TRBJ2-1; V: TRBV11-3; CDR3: CASSLIAGGVNEQFF